A selection of T cell receptor beta chains follows, all from one sample in a study of blood T cells in healthy people across ages. Using its own MiXCR run on the 5' RACE reads, TCRdb lists one record per CDR3 protein. The table shows 600,000 to 1,000,000 distinct CDR3 sequences, with 25% occurring only once. The sample was also linked to a second study, of T cells of mothers and their children.

The sequencing sample was made of blood. These receptors were obtained from a boy aged 10-17 years in good health. The CDR3 runs from the conserved cysteine through the conserved F or W. A D gene is named only where the DNA matches it firmly. Part of the rows lack a size; the others show once, few, many or a class for expanded clones.

abundance	v_gene	j_gene	d_gene	len	CDR3nt	CDR3aa
NA	TRBV12-3/TRBV12-4	TRBJ2-7	TRBD2	15	TGTGCCAGCAGCGAATCAGCGGGATCCCCCTACGAGCAGTACTTC	CASSESAGSPYEQYF
few	TRBV18	TRBJ2-6	TRBD1	17	TGTGCCAGCTCACCGTCACAGGGGGCGCCTGGGGCCAACGTCCTGACTTTC	CASSPSQGAPGANVLTF
many	TRBV27	TRBJ2-3	NA	16	TGTGCCAGCAGTCCCCAAGCAGTTACTATCACAGATACGCAGTATTTT	CASSPQAVTITDTQYF
few	TRBV19	TRBJ2-1	NA	14	TGTGCCAGTAGTACAGGGGCGACCTACAATGAGCAGTTCTTC	CASSTGATYNEQFF
NA	TRBV4-2	TRBJ2-7	TRBD1	15	TGTGCCAGCAGCCACCCGGGACAGGGAGCCTACGAGCAGTACTTC	CASSHPGQGAYEQYF
few	TRBV20-1	TRBJ2-3	TRBD2	16	TGCAGTGCTAGAGGGGGACTAGCGGGGACCACAGATACGCAGTATTTT	CSARGGLAGTTDTQYF
few	TRBV7-9	TRBJ2-5	NA	13	TGTGCCAGCAGCTTAGCAGAACAAGAGACCCAGTACTTC	CASSLAEQETQYF
NA	TRBV27	TRBJ2-4	NA	14	TGTGCCAGCAGGGCTATCGGGACTTTTAACATTCAGTACTTC	CASRAIGTFNIQYF
NA	TRBV12-3/TRBV12-4	TRBJ2-5	TRBD1	14	TGTGCCAGCAGTAGACCCGACAGGGGCGAGACCCAGTACTTC	CASSRPDRGETQYF
NA	TRBV7-2	TRBJ2-1	NA	13	TGTGCCAGCAGCTTAGTAGGACGCAATGAGCAGTTCTTC	CASSLVGRNEQFF
few	TRBV27	TRBJ2-7	TRBD1	15	TGTGCCAGCAGCCCAAGGGGCAGGGGGCGCTACGAGCAGTACTTC	CASSPRGRGRYEQYF
NA	TRBV24-1	TRBJ2-3	NA	17	TGTGCCACCAGTGACCACGGGGCACCTACTAGCACAGATACGCAGTATTTT	CATSDHGAPTSTDTQYF
NA	TRBV9	TRBJ2-2	NA	15	TGTGCCAGCAGCGTAGGCCTAACGAACACCGGGGAGCTGTTTTTT	CASSVGLTNTGELFF
NA	TRBV28	TRBJ1-5	TRBD1	14	TGTGCCAGCAATCAACAGGGGATAGGGCAGCCCCAGCATTTT	CASNQQGIGQPQHF
NA	TRBV27	TRBJ2-7	TRBD1	14	TGTGCCAGCAGAGACTGGACAGGGACGCACGAGCAGTACTTC	CASRDWTGTHEQYF
NA	TRBV28	TRBJ2-7	TRBD1	17	TGTGCCAGCAGTTTAGAGGTTAAGACAGGGAGTACCTACGAGCAGTACTTC	CASSLEVKTGSTYEQYF
NA	TRBV28	TRBJ2-5	TRBD1	16	TGTGCCAGCAGAGAAAGAATCGGGACAGGGCTAGAGACCCAGTACTTC	CASRERIGTGLETQYF
NA	TRBV29-1	TRBJ1-1	NA	14	TGCAGCGTGCTTGGGGGCACTGTGAACACTGAAGCTTTCTTT	CSVLGGTVNTEAFF
few	TRBV20-1	TRBJ2-7	TRBD1	15	TGCAGTGCCAGGGACAGGCACCCTACCTCCTACGAGCAGTACTTC	CSARDRHPTSYEQYF
NA	TRBV3-1	TRBJ2-7	NA	15	TGTGCCAGCAGCCAAGGGCCAGGGGCAGGCTACGAGCAGTACTTC	CASSQGPGAGYEQYF
few	TRBV29-1	TRBJ1-1	TRBD1	14	TGCAGCGCCTACGGGGGACAGGGTAACACTGAAGCTTTCTTT	CSAYGGQGNTEAFF
NA	TRBV11-1	TRBJ2-1	TRBD1	18	TGTGCCAGCAGCTTAATCTCAGGTGGGACAGGGGGCTTCAATGAGCAGTTCTTC	CASSLISGGTGGFNEQFF
NA	TRBV20-1	TRBJ2-1	NA	15	TGCAGTGCTAGGCCCTCGGGACTCCTAGCTAATGAGCAGTTCTTC	CSARPSGLLANEQFF
NA	TRBV7-9	TRBJ2-7	NA	12	TGTGCCAGCAGCTTCGGACACCTGGAGCAGTACTTC	CASSFGHLEQYF
few	TRBV7-2	TRBJ2-1	NA	14	TGTGCCAGCAGCTTACTCGGGAGTGGCAATGAGCAGTTCTTC	CASSLLGSGNEQFF
NA	TRBV7-2	TRBJ2-6	NA	15	TGTGCCAGCAGCCCAGACGGGATTGGGGCCAACGTCCTGACTTTC	CASSPDGIGANVLTF
NA	TRBV7-8	TRBJ2-3	NA	13	TGTGCCAGCAGGGGGCAAAACACAGATACGCAGTATTTT	CASRGQNTDTQYF
NA	TRBV4-3	TRBJ1-2	NA	15	TGCGCCAGCAGCCAAGATGTTCTAGGAACCTATGGCTACACCTTC	CASSQDVLGTYGYTF
NA	TRBV15	TRBJ2-1	TRBD2	14	TGTGCCACCAGCAGGGGACTAGCGTACAATGAGCAGTTCTTC	CATSRGLAYNEQFF
NA	TRBV28	TRBJ2-4	NA	17	TGTACCAGCAGTTTTTCCCCCCGCGGGAAAGCCAAAAACATTCAGTACTTC	CTSSFSPRGKAKNIQYF
NA	TRBV12-3/TRBV12-4	TRBJ2-2	NA	13	TGTGCCAGCAGTCCACGGATCACCGGGGAGCTGTTTTTT	CASSPRITGELFF
NA	TRBV6-2/TRBV6-3	TRBJ2-7	NA	12	TGTGCCAGCTCAGCGGTGATCTACGAGCAGTACTTC	CASSAVIYEQYF
NA	TRBV5-1	TRBJ2-5	NA	12	TGCGCCAGCAGCCTGGTTGGGTCAGGGCCGTGCTTC	CASSLVGSGPCF
few	TRBV12-3/TRBV12-4	TRBJ1-1	NA	14	TGTGCCAGCAGTTTGGTGGGGTGGAACACTGAAGCTTTCTTT	CASSLVGWNTEAFF
NA	TRBV9	TRBJ2-7	TRBD2	15	TGTGCCAGCAGCCTCGGAGAGACTAGCGGCTACGAGCAGTACTTC	CASSLGETSGYEQYF
once	TRBV27	TRBJ2-2	NA	12	TGTGCCAGCAGACAGGTAGCGGGGGAGCTGTTTTTT	CASRQVAGELFF
few	TRBV29-1	TRBJ2-1	NA	12	TGCAGCGTTAGTAGACAGTCCAATGAGCAGTTCTTC	CSVSRQSNEQFF